This TCR beta chain originates from a study of cytotoxic CD8 clonotypes in ibrutinib-treated CLL. With sequencing, the targeted depth ranged from 1 in 200,000 to 1 in 1 million T cells. Here immunoSEQ multiplex PCR was the method, and the copy in TCRdb shows in-frame clones only, minus some. The sample carries about 120,000 clones, over 75% recorded once. Germline CDR1 GTSNPN, CDR2 SVGIG (reference sequence). The CDR3 runs to 14 residues. The J segment lost 5 bases and the V segment lost 5 bases, leaving 10 bases of the junction unmatched. The specimen was PBMCs, collected after 24 months of ibrutinib treatment. The V and J genes are TRBV30 and TRBJ2-5; the match to TRBD2 covers 8 bases. This TCR was recovered from a human donor with chronic lymphocytic leukemia. CDR3 sequence (DNA): TGTGCCTGGGAGTTCGCGGGGGGTTTGGAGACCCAGTACTTC. Amino acids: CAWEFAGGLETQYF.